The source of this T cell receptor beta chain is a study of blood T cell repertoires in COVID-19. The table lists this clone with a count of one. Only in-frame clones appear in the TCRdb table, and some are missing; sequencing was by immunoSEQ multiplex PCR. Found here are 60,000 to 75,000 clones, 86% of them singletons; the top ten hold around 3.9%. The sequencing sample was made of peripheral blood. This TCR came from a man between 65 and 80 years old with active COVID-19.

The CDR3 region has the DNA TGTGCCAGTAGTATCCTAGCGGGGAAACAGTACGAGCAGTACTTC. Protein product: CASSILAGKQYEQYF. The chain employs TRBV19 and TRBJ2-7; TRBD2 agrees at 9 bases. V lost 3 bases to trimming and J lost 4 bases; unmatched junction nucleotides: 7. Per the germline V gene, CDR1 is LNHDA and CDR2 is SQIVND (reference sequence). The CDR3 runs 15 residues.